This T cell receptor beta chain was captured in a study of PD-1 blockade in classical Hodgkin lymphoma. Study observations and caveats: CD4+ but not CD8+ TCR diversity rose significantly by C4D1. Possible causes of repertoire differences, disease activity or prior therapy, remain undefined.

The data were produced by immunoSEQ multiplex PCR, yet TCRdb's version contains in-frame clones alone and is incomplete. The sample comprises more than 8,000 clones, roughly 80% of which are singletons, and roughly 26% rests with the top ten. This CDR3 contains 19 residues. V was clipped by 0 bases and J by 3 bases, with 23 bases between them. Germline CDR1 and CDR2: MRHNA and SNTAGT. Concerning this clone: Its antigen is not known.

As for time point: cycle 4 day 1 (C4D1), after 5 to 7 weeks of nivolumab. After autologous stem cell transplantation all patients relapsed, and prior brentuximab vedotin exposure differed between cohorts. Isolation of CD8+ T cells from thawed PBMCs used magnetic negative selection. The chain recombines TRBV6-4 with TRBJ1-1, with D possibly matching TRBD1 (6 bases). The sequencing here drew on CD8+ T cells from blood, taken before the fourth cycle of nivolumab. The sequence was collected from a human donor with classical Hodgkin lymphoma. CDR3 region: CASSDSFGDNELRDTEAFF. In DNA, the CDR3 is TGTGCCAGCAGTGACTCTTTCGGGGACAACGAACTGAGGGACACTGAAGCTTTCTTT.